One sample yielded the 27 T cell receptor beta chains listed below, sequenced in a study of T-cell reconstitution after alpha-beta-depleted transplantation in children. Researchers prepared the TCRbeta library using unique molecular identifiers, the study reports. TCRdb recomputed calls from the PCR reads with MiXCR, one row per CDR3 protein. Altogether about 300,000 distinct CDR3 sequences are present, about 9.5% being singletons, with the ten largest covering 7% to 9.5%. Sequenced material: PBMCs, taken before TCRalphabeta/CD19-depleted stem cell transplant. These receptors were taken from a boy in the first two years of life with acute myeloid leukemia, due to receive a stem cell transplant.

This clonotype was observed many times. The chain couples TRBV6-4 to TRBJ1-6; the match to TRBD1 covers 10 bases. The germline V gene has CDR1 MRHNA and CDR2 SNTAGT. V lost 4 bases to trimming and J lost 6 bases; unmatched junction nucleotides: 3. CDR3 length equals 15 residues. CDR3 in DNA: TGTGCCAGCAGTGTCGGGGACAGGGGTAATTCACCCCTCCACTTT. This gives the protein CASSVGDRGNSPLHF.

CDR3 protein: CASRLASDTQYF. The CDR3 nucleotides are TGTGCCAGCAGACTAGCGTCAGATACGCAGTATTTT. The V and J genes are TRBV2 and TRBJ2-3, with 7 nucleotides matching TRBD2. Germline assignment: CDR1 SNHLY and CDR2 FYNNEI. With 6 bases clipped from V and 4 bases from J, the junction kept 1 base outside the gene matches. The CDR3 is 12 amino acids. The complete variable domain, with remaining parts taken from reference TRBV2 and TRBJ2-3, reads EPEVTQTPSHQVTQMGQEVILRCVPISNHLYFYWYRQILGQKVEFLVSFYNNEISEKSEIFDDQFSVERPDGSNFTLKIRSTKLEDSAMYFCASRLASDTQYFGPGTRLTVL.

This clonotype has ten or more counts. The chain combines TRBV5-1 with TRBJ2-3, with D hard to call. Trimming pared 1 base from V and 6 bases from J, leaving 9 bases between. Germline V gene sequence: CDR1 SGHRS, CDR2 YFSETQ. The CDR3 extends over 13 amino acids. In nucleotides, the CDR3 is TGCGCCAGCAGCTTGCGTGTTTTGGATACGCAGTATTTT. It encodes CASSLRVLDTQYF.

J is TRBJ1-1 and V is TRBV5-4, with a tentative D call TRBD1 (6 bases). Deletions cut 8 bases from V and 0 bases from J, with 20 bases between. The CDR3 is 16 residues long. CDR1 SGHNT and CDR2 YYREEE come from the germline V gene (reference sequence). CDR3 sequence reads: CASSKTMRTVNTEAFF. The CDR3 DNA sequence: TGTGCCAGTTCGAAAACCATGCGGACAGTGAACACTGAAGCTTTCTTT.

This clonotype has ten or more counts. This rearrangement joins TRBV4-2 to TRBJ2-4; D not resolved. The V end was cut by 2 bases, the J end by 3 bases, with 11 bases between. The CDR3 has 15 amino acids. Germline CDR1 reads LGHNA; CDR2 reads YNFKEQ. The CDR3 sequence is CASSQLVSVKNIQYF. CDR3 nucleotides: TGTGCCAGCAGCCAACTAGTAAGCGTCAAAAACATTCAGTACTTC.

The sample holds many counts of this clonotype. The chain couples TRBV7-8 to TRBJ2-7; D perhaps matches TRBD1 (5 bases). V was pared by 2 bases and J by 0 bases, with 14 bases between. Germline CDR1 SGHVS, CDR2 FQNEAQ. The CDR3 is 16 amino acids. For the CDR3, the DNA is TGTGCCAGCAGCTTAAGGAACGGGCAGGGCTCCTACGAGCAGTACTTC. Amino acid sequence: CASSLRNGQGSYEQYF.

The CDR3 DNA reads as TGTGCCAGCAGCTTTCCGGGACAGGACCCGGAGACCCAGTACTTC. Its protein is CASSFPGQDPETQYF. This rearrangement joins TRBV5-5 to TRBJ2-5, with 8 positions matching TRBD1. CDR3 length: 15 amino acids. Germline CDR1 is SGHKS and CDR2 is YYEKEE (reference sequence). The V and J ends lost 2 bases and 5 bases, in that order; junction bases with no gene match: 8.

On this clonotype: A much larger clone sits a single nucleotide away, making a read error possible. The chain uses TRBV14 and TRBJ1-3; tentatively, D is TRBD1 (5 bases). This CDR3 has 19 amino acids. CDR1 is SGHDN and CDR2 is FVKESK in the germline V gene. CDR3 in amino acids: CASRQVSYPWRGGGNTIYF. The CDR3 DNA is TGTGCCAGCAGACAAGTGTCTTACCCTTGGAGGGGAGGTGGAAACACCATATATTTT.

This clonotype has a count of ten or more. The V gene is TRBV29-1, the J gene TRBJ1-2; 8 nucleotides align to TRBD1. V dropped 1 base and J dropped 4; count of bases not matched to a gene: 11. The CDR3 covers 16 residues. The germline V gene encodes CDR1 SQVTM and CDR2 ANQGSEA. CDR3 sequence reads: CSVEGAKRDRTYGYTF. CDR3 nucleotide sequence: TGCAGCGTTGAAGGGGCTAAGCGGGACAGGACCTATGGCTACACCTTC.

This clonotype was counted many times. The CDR3 reads CAALGAGGNTIYF. In DNA form, the CDR3 reads TGTGCCGCCTTAGGGGCGGGGGGAAACACCATATATTTT. This rearrangement joins TRBV28 to TRBJ1-3; TRBD1 is a possible D gene (5 bases). Between the trimmed V and J ends, which lost 11 bases and 4 bases, there was a span of 15 bases. The CDR3 has 13 residues. Looked up from germline, CDR1 is MDHEN and CDR2 is SYDVKM.

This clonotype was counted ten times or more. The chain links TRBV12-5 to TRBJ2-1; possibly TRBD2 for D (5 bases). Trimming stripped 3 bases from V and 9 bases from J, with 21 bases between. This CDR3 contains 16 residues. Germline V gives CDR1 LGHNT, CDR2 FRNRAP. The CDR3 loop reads CASGFWTLADGGEQFF. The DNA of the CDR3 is TGTGCTAGTGGTTTTTGGACTCTGGCCGACGGTGGTGAGCAGTTCTTC. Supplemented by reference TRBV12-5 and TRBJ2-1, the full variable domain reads DARVTQTPRHKVTEMGQEVTMRCQPILGHNTVFWYRQTMMQGLELLAYFRNRAPLDDSGMPKDRFSAEMPDATLATLKIQPSEPRDSAVYFCASGFWTLADGGEQFFGPGTRLTVL.

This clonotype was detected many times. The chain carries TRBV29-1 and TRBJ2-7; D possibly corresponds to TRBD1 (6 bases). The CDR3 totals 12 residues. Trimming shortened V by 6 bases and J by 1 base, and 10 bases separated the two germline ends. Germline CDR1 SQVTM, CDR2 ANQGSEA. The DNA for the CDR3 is TGCAGCGTCGGACAGTCTTCCTACGAGCAGTACTTC. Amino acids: CSVGQSSYEQYF.

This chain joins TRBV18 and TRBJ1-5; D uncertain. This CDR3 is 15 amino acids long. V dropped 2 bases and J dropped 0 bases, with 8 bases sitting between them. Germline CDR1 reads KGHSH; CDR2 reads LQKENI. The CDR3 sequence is CASSPGMNSNQPQHF. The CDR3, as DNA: TGTGCCAGCTCACCAGGGATGAATAGCAATCAGCCCCAGCATTTT.

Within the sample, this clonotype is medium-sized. CDR3 in DNA: TGCAGTGCTGGACGCTACTTGACTAGCGGGAGGCCAGATACGCAGTATTTT. It is translated as CSAGRYLTSGRPDTQYF. The J gene is TRBJ2-3, the V gene TRBV20-1; the match to TRBD2 covers 13 bases. V dropped 5 bases and J dropped 4; count of bases not matched to a gene: 12. Germline CDR1 is DFQATT and CDR2 is SNEGSKA (reference sequence). This CDR3 is 17 amino acids long.

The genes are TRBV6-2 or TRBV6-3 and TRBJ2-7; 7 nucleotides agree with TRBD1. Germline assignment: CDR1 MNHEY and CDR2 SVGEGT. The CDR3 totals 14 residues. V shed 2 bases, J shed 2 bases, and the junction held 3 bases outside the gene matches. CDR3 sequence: CASSYRGRPYEQYF. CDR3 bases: TGTGCCAGCAGTTACAGGGGGCGTCCCTACGAGCAGTACTTC.

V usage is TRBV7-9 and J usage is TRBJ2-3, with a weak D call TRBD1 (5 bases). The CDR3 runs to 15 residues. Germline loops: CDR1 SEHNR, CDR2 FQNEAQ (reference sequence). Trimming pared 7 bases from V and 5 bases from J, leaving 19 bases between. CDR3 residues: CASIDWGNNLDTQYF. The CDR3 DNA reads TGTGCCAGCATCGACTGGGGCAACAACCTAGATACGCAGTATTTT.

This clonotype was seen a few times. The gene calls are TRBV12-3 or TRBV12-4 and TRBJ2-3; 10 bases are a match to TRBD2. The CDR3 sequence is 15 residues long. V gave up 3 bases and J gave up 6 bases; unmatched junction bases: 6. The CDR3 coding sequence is TGTGCCAGCAGTTTTCTAGCGGGAGTCGGGGATACGCAGTATTTT. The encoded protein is CASSFLAGVGDTQYF.

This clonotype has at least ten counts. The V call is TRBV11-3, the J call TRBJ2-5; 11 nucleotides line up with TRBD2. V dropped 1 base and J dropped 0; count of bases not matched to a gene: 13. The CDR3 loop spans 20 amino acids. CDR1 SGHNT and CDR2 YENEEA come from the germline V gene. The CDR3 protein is CASSLGVLLAGGRYQETQYF. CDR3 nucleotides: TGTGCCAGCAGCTTAGGGGTTTTGTTAGCGGGAGGGCGGTACCAAGAGACCCAGTACTTC.

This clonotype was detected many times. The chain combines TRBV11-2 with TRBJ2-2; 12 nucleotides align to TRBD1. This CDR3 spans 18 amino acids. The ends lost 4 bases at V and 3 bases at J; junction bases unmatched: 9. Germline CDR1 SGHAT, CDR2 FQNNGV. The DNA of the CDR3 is TGTGCCAGCAGCTCCCCTCCCGGGACAGGGGGCTACACCGGGGAGCTGTTTTTT. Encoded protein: CASSSPPGTGGYTGELFF.

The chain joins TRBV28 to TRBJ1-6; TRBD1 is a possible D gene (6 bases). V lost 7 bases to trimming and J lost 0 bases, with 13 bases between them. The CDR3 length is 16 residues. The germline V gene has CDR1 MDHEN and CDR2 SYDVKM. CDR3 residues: CASTSGGASYNSPLHF. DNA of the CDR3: TGTGCCAGCACCTCGGGGGGGGCCTCCTATAATTCACCCCTCCACTTT.

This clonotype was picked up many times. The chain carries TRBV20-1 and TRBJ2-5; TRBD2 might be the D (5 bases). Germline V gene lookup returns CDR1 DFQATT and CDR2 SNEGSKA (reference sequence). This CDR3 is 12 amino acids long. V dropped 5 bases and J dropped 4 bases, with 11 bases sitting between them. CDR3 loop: CSAARGLETQYF. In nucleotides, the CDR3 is TGCAGTGCTGCTCGAGGGCTAGAGACCCAGTACTTC.

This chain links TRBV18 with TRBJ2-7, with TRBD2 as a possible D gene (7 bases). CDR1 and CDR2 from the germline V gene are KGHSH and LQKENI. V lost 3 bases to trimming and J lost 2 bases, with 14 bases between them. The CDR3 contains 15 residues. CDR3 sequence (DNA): TGTGCCAGCTCACCGGATCCGGGGGGCGCCTACGAGCAGTACTTC. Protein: CASSPDPGGAYEQYF.

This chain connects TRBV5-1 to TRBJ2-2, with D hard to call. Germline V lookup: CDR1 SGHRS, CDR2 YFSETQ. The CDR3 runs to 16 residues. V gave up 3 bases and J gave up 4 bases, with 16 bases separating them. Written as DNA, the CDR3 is TGCGCCAGCAGCTCCTGGTCCAGTGGCGGCACCGGGGAGCTGTTTTTT. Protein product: CASSSWSSGGTGELFF.

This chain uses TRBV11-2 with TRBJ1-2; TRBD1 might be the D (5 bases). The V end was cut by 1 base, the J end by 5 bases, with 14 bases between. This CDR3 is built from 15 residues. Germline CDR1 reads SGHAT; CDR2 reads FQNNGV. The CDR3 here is CASSLAFRRVYGYTF. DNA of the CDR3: TGTGCCAGCAGCTTAGCCTTCCGCAGGGTTTATGGCTACACCTTC. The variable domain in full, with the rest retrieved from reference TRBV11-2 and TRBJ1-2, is EAGVAQSPRYKIIEKRQSVAFWCNPISGHATLYWYQQILGQGPKLLIQFQNNGVVDDSQLPKDRFSAERLKGVDSTLKIQPAKLEDSAVYLCASSLAFRRVYGYTFGSGTRLTVV.

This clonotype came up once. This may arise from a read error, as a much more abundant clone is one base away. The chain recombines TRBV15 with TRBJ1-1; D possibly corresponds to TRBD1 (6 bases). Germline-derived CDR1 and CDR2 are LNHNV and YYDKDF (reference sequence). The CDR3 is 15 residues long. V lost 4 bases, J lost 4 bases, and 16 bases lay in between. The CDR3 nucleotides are TGTGCCACCAGCACGGACAGACTAACTGGCACTGAAGCTTTCTTT. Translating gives CATSTDRLTGTEAFF.

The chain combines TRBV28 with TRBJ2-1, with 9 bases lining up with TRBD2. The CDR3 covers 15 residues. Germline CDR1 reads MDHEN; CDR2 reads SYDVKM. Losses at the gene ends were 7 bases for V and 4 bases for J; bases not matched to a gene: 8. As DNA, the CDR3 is TGTGCCAGCAATGGGGGCGGGAGGGGTTACAATGAGCAGTTCTTC. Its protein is CASNGGGRGYNEQFF.

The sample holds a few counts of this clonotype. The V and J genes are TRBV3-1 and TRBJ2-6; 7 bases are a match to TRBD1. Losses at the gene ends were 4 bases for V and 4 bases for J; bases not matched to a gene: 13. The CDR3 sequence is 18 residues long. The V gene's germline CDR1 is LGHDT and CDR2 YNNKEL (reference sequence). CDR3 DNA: TGTGCCAGCAGCCGGAAGAGGCAGGGGGAGACGGGGGCCAACGTCCTGACTTTC. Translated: CASSRKRQGETGANVLTF.